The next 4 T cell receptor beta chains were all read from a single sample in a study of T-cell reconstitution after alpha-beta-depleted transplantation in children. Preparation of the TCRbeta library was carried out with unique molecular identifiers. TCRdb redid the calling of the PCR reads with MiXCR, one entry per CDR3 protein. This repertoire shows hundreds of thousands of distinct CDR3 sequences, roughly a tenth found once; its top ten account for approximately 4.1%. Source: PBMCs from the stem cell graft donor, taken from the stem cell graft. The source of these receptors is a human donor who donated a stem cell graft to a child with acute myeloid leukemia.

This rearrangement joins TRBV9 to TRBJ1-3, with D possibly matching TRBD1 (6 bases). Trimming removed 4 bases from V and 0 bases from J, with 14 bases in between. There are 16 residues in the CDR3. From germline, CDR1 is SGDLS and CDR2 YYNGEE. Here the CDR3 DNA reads TGTGCCAGCAGCCCGACGACAGGTCACTCTGGAAACACCATATATTTT. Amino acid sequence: CASSPTTGHSGNTIYF.

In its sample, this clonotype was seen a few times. Written as DNA, the CDR3 is TGCAGTGCTCATCTAGCGGGAGGGCACAATGAGCAGTTCTTC. Translating it yields CSAHLAGGHNEQFF. The chain recombines TRBV20-1 with TRBJ2-1; 12 positions match TRBD2. The CDR3 is 14 residues long. Germline V CDR1 and CDR2: DFQATT, SNEGSKA (reference sequence). V lost 5 bases, J lost 5 bases, and 4 bases stayed unmatched.

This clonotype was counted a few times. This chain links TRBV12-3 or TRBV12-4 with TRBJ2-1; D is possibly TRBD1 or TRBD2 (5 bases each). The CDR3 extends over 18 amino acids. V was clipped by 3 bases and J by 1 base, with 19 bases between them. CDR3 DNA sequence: TGTGCCAGCAGTTTTAGGCCATGGACGGGGCTTTCCTACAATGAGCAGTTCTTC. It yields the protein CASSFRPWTGLSYNEQFF.

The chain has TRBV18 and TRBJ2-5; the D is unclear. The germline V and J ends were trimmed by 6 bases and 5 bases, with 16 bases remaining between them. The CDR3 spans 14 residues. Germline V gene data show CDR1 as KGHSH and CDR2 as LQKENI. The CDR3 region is CASSGSTGMETQYF. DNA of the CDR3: TGTGCCAGCTCCGGTTCGACGGGCATGGAGACCCAGTACTTC.